These 26 T cell receptor beta chains were all obtained from the same sample, sequenced in a study of T-cell memory formation after mild COVID-19. One entry per CDR3 protein results from TCRdb running MiXCR on the 5' RACE reads. The table has around 300,000 distinct CDR3 sequences, roughly 18% seen once. The material sequenced was PBMCs or a T cell subset sorted from them (not recorded which). These receptors originate from a man aged 18-30 years who had mild COVID-19 (a few samples of this study predate the infection). Cell type and time point are not known.

This chain uses TRBV7-9 with TRBJ1-1; D is undetermined. V was cut by 5 bases and J by 0 bases, with 10 bases left in between. The CDR3 runs to 14 residues. CDR1 SEHNR and CDR2 FQNEAQ come from the germline V gene (reference sequence). The CDR3 sequence is CASSPATLNTEAFF. As DNA, the CDR3 is TGTGCCAGCAGCCCGGCGACCCTGAACACTGAAGCTTTCTTT.

The J gene is TRBJ1-6, the V gene TRBV10-3, with no clear D. The CDR3 extends over 14 amino acids. The germline gives CDR1 ENHRY, CDR2 SYGVKD. Trimming took 6 bases from V and 0 from J, leaving 6 bases between them. Here the CDR3 DNA reads TGTGCCATCAGGTTCAGCTCCTATAATTCACCCCTCCACTTT. It is translated as CAIRFSSYNSPLHF.

The chain is built from TRBV28 and TRBJ1-6; D remains ambiguous. The CDR3 is made up of 15 amino acids. The germline gives CDR1 MDHEN, CDR2 SYDVKM. With 7 bases removed from V and 0 bases from J, the gap between germline ends came to 10 bases. The CDR3 nucleotides read TGTGCCAGCACTGTAGAGGGCTCCTATAATTCACCCCTCCACTTT. Translating gives CASTVEGSYNSPLHF.

The J gene is TRBJ1-5, the V gene TRBV6-2 or TRBV6-3; 12 nucleotides agree with TRBD1. CDR3 length: 18 residues. The J segment lost 2 bases and the V segment lost 3 bases, leaving 8 bases of the junction unmatched. Germline V lookup: CDR1 MNHEY, CDR2 SVGEGT. This CDR3 reads CASSYFLGQGAGNQPQHF. CDR3 DNA: TGTGCCAGCAGTTATTTTCTGGGACAGGGGGCTGGCAATCAGCCCCAGCATTTT.

The chain joins TRBV4-2 to TRBJ1-4; D call uncertain. CDR3 length: 16 amino acids. Germline lookup yields CDR1 LGHNA and CDR2 YNFKEQ. Trimming took 0 bases from V and 1 from J, leaving 9 bases between them. CDR3 in DNA: TGTGCCAGCAGCCAAGATGGTGGTGGAACTAATGAAAAACTGTTTTTT. It yields the protein CASSQDGGGTNEKLFF.

This clonotype was found a few times. The gene calls are TRBV5-1 and TRBJ2-7; 9 nucleotides match TRBD1. V was clipped by 6 bases and J by 4 bases; unmatched bases: 8. Germline lookup yields CDR1 SGHRS and CDR2 YFSETQ. This CDR3 has 14 amino acids. CDR3 sequence reads: CASTNQGQGYEQYF. As DNA, the CDR3 is TGCGCCAGCACCAACCAGGGACAGGGTTACGAGCAGTACTTC.

The chain links TRBV7-6 to TRBJ2-5, with 7 bases identical to TRBD2. The CDR3 has 16 amino acids. From germline, CDR1 is SGHVS and CDR2 FNYEAQ. V was pared by 3 bases and J by 2 bases, with 9 bases of the junction left unmatched. The CDR3 DNA follows: TGTGCCAGCAGCTTTGGGCTAGCGGCATCGCAAGAGACCCAGTACTTC. This gives the protein CASSFGLAASQETQYF.

The genes are TRBV7-2 and TRBJ2-4; 9 nucleotides agree with TRBD2. The V gene's germline CDR1 is SGHTA and CDR2 FQGNSA. With 2 bases clipped from V and 2 bases from J, the junction kept 4 bases outside the gene matches. This CDR3 contains 16 residues. CDR3 nucleotides: TGTGCCAGCAGCTTAATGAGCGGGGGGTCCAAAAACATTCAGTACTTC. This encodes CASSLMSGGSKNIQYF.

A few counts support this clonotype. The rearrangement joins TRBV11-1 to TRBJ2-4, with 7 bases fitting TRBD1. V lost 1 base to trimming and J lost 6 bases; unmatched junction nucleotides: 18. Germline CDR1 reads SGHAT; CDR2 reads FQDESV (reference sequence). The CDR3 is 19 residues long. CDR3 nucleotides: TGTGCCAGCAGCTTAGTAGGCTTTCAATCGGGGACAGACAGAAACATTCAGTACTTC. Its protein product is CASSLVGFQSGTDRNIQYF. The full variable domain, its missing parts supplied by reference TRBV11-1 and TRBJ2-4, is EAEVAQSPRYKITEKSQAVAFWCDPISGHATLYWYRQILGQGPELLVQFQDESVVDDSQLPKDRFSAERLKGVDSTLKIQPAELGDSAMYLCASSLVGFQSGTDRNIQYFGAGTRLSVL.

This clonotype has ten or more counts. The DNA for the CDR3 is TGTGCCAGCAGCTTATCACTAGCGGATACGCAGTATTTT. It translates to CASSLSLADTQYF. The chain recombines TRBV7-2 with TRBJ2-3, with TRBD2 matching 7 bases. The CDR3 extends over 13 amino acids. In germline, CDR1 is SGHTA, CDR2 FQGNSA. V lost 2 bases and J lost 6; bases outside the gene matches: 2.

The CDR3 DNA reads TGTGCCAGCAGCTTAGACTACGCGAAAAAGGACAATGAGCAGTTCTTC. Encoded protein: CASSLDYAKKDNEQFF. The chain couples TRBV7-2 to TRBJ2-1; D is ambiguous. The V gene's germline CDR1 is SGHTA and CDR2 FQGNSA. Trimming cost V 1 base and J 5 bases, with 15 bases left between them. CDR3 length: 16 amino acids.

The chain is built from TRBV28 and TRBJ1-5; TRBD1 aligns across 8 bases. Germline CDR1 reads MDHEN; CDR2 reads SYDVKM. This CDR3 is built from 15 residues. The ends lost 7 bases at V and 2 bases at J; junction bases unmatched: 7. DNA of the CDR3: TGTGCCAGCATCCAGGGGGCTCGCGGCAATCAGCCCCAGCATTTT. Its protein product is CASIQGARGNQPQHF.

The chain recombines TRBV9 with TRBJ2-1; D unresolved. The germline gives CDR1 SGDLS, CDR2 YYNGEE. V was shortened by 0 bases and J by 0 bases, with 10 bases between the two germline ends. The CDR3 has 16 amino acids. The CDR3 loop reads CASSVVKPSSYNEQFF. In DNA form, the CDR3 reads TGTGCCAGCAGCGTAGTAAAGCCTAGCTCCTACAATGAGCAGTTCTTC.

This clonotype was found a few times. The chain is built from TRBV29-1 and TRBJ2-7; D is perhaps TRBD1 or TRBD2 (5 bases each). V was shortened by 7 bases and J by 1 base, with 14 bases between the two germline ends. This CDR3 spans 13 amino acids. Looked up from germline, CDR1 is SQVTM and CDR2 is ANQGSEA. In DNA form, the CDR3 reads TGCAGCGCTCCGGGACCGAATTCCTACGAGCAGTACTTC. This sequence encodes CSAPGPNSYEQYF.

The rearrangement links TRBV5-5 to TRBJ2-3, with 10 bases fitting TRBD1. From germline, CDR1 is SGHKS and CDR2 YYEKEE (reference sequence). The CDR3 has 15 amino acids. The junction had 4 bases not matched to a gene; V was cut back by 4 bases and J by 2 bases. CDR3 sequence (DNA): TGTGCCAGCAGCGACCGACAGGGGGCCACAGATACGCAGTATTTT. Protein sequence: CASSDRQGATDTQYF.

V usage is TRBV27 and J usage is TRBJ1-1, with 12 bases aligning to TRBD1. V was pared by 5 bases and J by 6 bases, with 16 bases of the junction left unmatched. Looked up from germline, CDR1 is MNHEY and CDR2 is SMNVEV (reference sequence). This CDR3 has 18 amino acids. The CDR3 region is CASSLLPLLRDRGPEAFF. The DNA for the CDR3 is TGTGCCAGCAGTCTACTCCCCCTTCTCCGGGACAGGGGGCCTGAAGCTTTCTTT.

The V gene is TRBV12-3 or TRBV12-4, the J gene TRBJ2-1; no clear D gene. The CDR3 sequence is 13 residues long. V lost 4 bases to trimming and J lost 9 bases, with 13 bases between them. The CDR3 bases are TGTGCCAGCAGTTCGTTGGTTTATGGTGAGCAGTTCTTC. Its translation: CASSSLVYGEQFF.

This clonotype was observed many times. The chain combines TRBV23-1 with TRBJ2-3; 8 positions agree with TRBD1. TRBV23-1 is recorded as an ORF, its role being uncertain. The CDR3 runs to 13 residues. Trimming cost V 3 bases and J 4 bases; bases outside gene matches: 0. CDR3 DNA: TGCGCCAGCAGTCAGGACAGGGCAGATACGCAGTATTTT. Translating gives CASSQDRADTQYF.

This chain connects TRBV21-1 to TRBJ2-2; the table gives TRBD1 as D, unverified against the DNA. TRBV21-1 is noted as a pseudogene. The CDR3 consists of 17 residues. Written as DNA, the CDR3 is TGTGCCAGCAGCAAGATCAGGGGTGGGACGAACACCGGGGAGCTGTTTTTT. It encodes CASSKIRGGTNTGELFF.

This clonotype was counted only a few times. The rearrangement joins TRBV18 to TRBJ1-5; 7 bases fit TRBD1. V trimming: 5 bases; J trimming: 4 bases; junction bases outside the gene matches: 8. This CDR3 comprises 15 residues. Germline loops: CDR1 KGHSH, CDR2 LQKENI. The CDR3 nucleotides read TGTGCCAGCTCAGAGGGACAGAGGATTAATCAGCCCCAGCATTTT. Amino acids: CASSEGQRINQPQHF.

This clonotype was seen repeatedly, ten times or more. The J gene is TRBJ1-2, the V gene TRBV5-1, with D possibly TRBD1 on 5 matching bases. V was shortened by 4 bases and J by 4 bases, with 17 bases between the two germline ends. The CDR3 length is 15 residues. Germline V lookup: CDR1 SGHRS, CDR2 YFSETQ. CDR3 loop: CASSLQSLGGYGYTF. The CDR3 DNA reads TGCGCCAGCAGCCTGCAATCGTTGGGGGGCTATGGCTACACCTTC.

In this sample, this clonotype turned up a few times. The chain carries TRBV7-2 and TRBJ1-2; 8 nucleotides agree with TRBD1. Per germline, CDR1 SGHTA and CDR2 FQGNSA. J gave up 8 bases and V 1 base, and 6 bases lay outside the gene matches. CDR3 length equals 14 residues. Written as DNA, the CDR3 is TGTGCCAGCAGCTTAGGTCCAGGGGGCCGGGGCTACACCTTC. Protein sequence: CASSLGPGGRGYTF.

The chain employs TRBV7-3 and TRBJ2-3; the match to TRBD2 covers 9 bases. Germline V CDR1 and CDR2: SGHTA, FQGTGA. This CDR3 spans 15 amino acids. V was clipped by 5 bases and J by 1 base; unmatched bases: 4. CDR3 sequence reads: CASSTRTSGTDTQYF. The DNA of the CDR3 is TGTGCCAGCAGCACGAGGACTAGCGGCACAGATACGCAGTATTTT. The full variable domain, rest sourced from reference TRBV7-3 and TRBJ2-3, is GAGVSQTPSNKVTEKGKYVELRCDPISGHTALYWYRQSLGQGPEFLIYFQGTGAADDSGLPNDRFFAVRPEGSVSTLKIQRTERGDSAVYLCASSTRTSGTDTQYFGPGTRLTVL.

This chain connects TRBV5-1 to TRBJ2-1, with 7 bases that match TRBD2. This CDR3 is 14 amino acids long. Per germline, CDR1 SGHRS and CDR2 YFSETQ. The V segment lost 5 bases and the J segment 8 bases; nucleotides outside the gene matches: 10. The CDR3 here is CASSWGGAGDEQFF. The DNA of the CDR3 is TGCGCCAGCAGTTGGGGAGGGGCGGGCGATGAGCAGTTCTTC.

This clonotype was counted a few times. This chain uses TRBV11-1 with TRBJ2-5; 7 bases line up with TRBD1. Trimming took 5 bases from V and 2 from J; bases not matched to a gene: 8. Germline V gives CDR1 SGHAT, CDR2 FQDESV (reference sequence). This CDR3 comprises 15 residues. The CDR3 coding sequence is TGTGCCAGCAGCGATACAGGGGTGTCGCAAGAGACCCAGTACTTC. It codes for CASSDTGVSQETQYF.

This clonotype showed up many times. This chain joins TRBV20-1 and TRBJ1-2, with D possibly TRBD1 on 6 matching bases. Looked up from germline, CDR1 is DFQATT and CDR2 is SNEGSKA (reference sequence). The CDR3 is made up of 14 amino acids. Trimming removed 2 bases from V and 7 bases from J, with 17 bases in between. The CDR3 loop is CSARWGGLRRGYTF. The CDR3 DNA is TGCAGTGCTAGATGGGGGGGGCTTCGACGTGGCTACACCTTC.